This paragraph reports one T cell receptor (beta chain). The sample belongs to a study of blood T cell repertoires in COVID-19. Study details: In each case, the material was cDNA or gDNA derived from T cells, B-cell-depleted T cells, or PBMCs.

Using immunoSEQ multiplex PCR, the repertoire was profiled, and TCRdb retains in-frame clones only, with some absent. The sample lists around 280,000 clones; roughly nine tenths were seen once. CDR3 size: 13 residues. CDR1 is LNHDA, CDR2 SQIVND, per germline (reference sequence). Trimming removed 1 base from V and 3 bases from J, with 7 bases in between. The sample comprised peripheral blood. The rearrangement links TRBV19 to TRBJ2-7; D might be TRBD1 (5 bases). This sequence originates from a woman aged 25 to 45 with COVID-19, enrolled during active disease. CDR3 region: CASSIGDSYEQYF. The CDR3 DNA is TGTGCCAGTAGTATAGGAGACAGCTACGAGCAGTACTTC.